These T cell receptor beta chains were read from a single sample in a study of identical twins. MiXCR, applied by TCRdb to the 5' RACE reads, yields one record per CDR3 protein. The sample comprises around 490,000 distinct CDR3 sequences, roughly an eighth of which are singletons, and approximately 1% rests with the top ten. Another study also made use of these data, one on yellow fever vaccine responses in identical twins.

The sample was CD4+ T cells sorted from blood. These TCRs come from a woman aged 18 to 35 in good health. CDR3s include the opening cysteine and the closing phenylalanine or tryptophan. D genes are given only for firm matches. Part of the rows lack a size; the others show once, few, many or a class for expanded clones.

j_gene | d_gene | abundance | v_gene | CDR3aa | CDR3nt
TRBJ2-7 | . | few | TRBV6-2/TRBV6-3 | CASSYVGGGLYEQYF | TGTGCCAGCAGTTACGTAGGAGGGGGCCTCTACGAGCAGTACTTC
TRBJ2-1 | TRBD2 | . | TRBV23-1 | CASSQSRVTSGDNEQFF | TGCGCCAGCAGTCAATCTCGTGTGACTAGCGGGGACAATGAGCAGTTCTTC
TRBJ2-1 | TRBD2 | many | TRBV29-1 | CSVGGTSNEQFF | TGCAGCGTTGGCGGGACTAGTAATGAGCAGTTCTTC
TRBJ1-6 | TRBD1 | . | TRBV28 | CASRQGAEGSPLHF | TGTGCCAGCAGACAGGGGGCGGAAGGTTCACCCCTCCACTTT
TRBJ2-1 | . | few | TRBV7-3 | CASSWGSQGEQFF | TGTGCCAGCAGCTGGGGGTCTCAGGGCGAGCAGTTCTTC
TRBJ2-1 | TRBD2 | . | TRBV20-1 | CSASIRAGGPYEQFF | TGCAGTGCTAGTATTCGGGCGGGGGGGCCCTATGAGCAGTTCTTC
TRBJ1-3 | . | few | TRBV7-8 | CASSVTGDPGNTIYF | TGTGCCAGCAGCGTCACAGGAGATCCTGGAAACACCATATATTTT
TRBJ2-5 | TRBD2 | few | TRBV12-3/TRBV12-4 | CASSFLTSGSVETQYF | TGTGCCAGCAGTTTCCTGACTAGCGGGAGCGTCGAGACCCAGTACTTC
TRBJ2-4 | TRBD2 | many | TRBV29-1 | CSVEGTSETKNIQYF | TGCAGCGTTGAAGGGACTAGCGAGACCAAAAACATTCAGTACTTC
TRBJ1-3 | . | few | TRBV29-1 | CSVGELGSSGNTIYF | TGCAGCGTTGGCGAACTCGGCTCCTCTGGAAACACCATATATTTT
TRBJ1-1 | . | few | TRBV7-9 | CASSLPLGTEAFF | TGTGCCAGCAGCCTCCCCCTCGGCACTGAAGCTTTCTTT
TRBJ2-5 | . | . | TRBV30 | CAWKPWYQETQYF | TGTGCCTGGAAACCCTGGTACCAAGAGACCCAGTACTTC
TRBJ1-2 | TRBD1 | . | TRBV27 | CASGRPTGGFSGYTF | TGTGCCAGCGGGCGCCCGACAGGGGGCTTTTCTGGCTACACCTTC
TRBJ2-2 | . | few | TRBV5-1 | CASSLSRFAGELFF | TGCGCCAGCAGCTTGAGCCGGTTCGCCGGGGAGCTGTTTTTT
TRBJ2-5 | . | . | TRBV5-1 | CASSPNPLGGQEAQYF | TGCGCCAGCAGCCCGAACCCTCTGGGGGGCCAAGAGGCCCAGTACTTC
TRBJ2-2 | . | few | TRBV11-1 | CASSLNGGELFF | TGTGCCAGCAGCTTAAACGGCGGGGAGCTGTTTTTT
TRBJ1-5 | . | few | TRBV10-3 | CAISDGEVGHDSNQPQHF | TGTGCCATCAGTGACGGTGAAGTAGGTCACGATAGCAATCAGCCCCAGCATTTT
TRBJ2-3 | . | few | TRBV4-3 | CASRQGSLSTDTQYF | TGCGCCAGCAGACAAGGGTCCCTTAGCACAGATACGCAGTATTTT
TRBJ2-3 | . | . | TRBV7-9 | CASSTRAVDTQYF | TGTGCCAGCAGCACCCGGGCGGTGGATACGCAGTATTTT
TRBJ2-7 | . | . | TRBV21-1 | CASSKIDRVEGYEQYF | TGTGCCAGCAGCAAAATCGACAGGGTGGAAGGGTACGAGCAGTACTTC
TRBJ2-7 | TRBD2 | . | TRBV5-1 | CASSASTSGRARVWYEQYF | TGCGCCAGCAGCGCTAGCACTAGCGGGAGGGCCAGGGTTTGGTACGAGCAGTACTTC
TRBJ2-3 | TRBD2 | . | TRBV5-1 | CASSFSPGGPSTDTQYF | TGCGCCAGCAGCTTCAGTCCGGGGGGGCCCAGCACAGATACGCAGTATTTT
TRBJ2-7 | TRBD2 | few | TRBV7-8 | CASSLALGTSAQQYF | TGTGCCAGCAGCTTAGCGCTGGGAACTAGCGCGCAGCAGTACTTC
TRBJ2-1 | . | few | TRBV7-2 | CASSSSPRGPFDEQFF | TGTGCCAGCAGCTCCTCCCCGCGGGGGCCTTTTGATGAGCAGTTCTTC
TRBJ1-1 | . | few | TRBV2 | CASSDALPGVTEAFF | TGTGCCAGCAGTGACGCCCTTCCGGGCGTAACTGAAGCTTTCTTT
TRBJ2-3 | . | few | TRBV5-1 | CASSLGKDTQYF | TGCGCCAGCAGCTTGGGGAAGGATACGCAGTATTTT
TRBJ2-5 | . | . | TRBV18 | CASSPAQGKETQYF | TGTGCCAGCTCACCCGCACAGGGAAAAGAGACCCAGTACTTC
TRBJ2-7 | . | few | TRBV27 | CASSPIKGKVWEQYF | TGTGCCAGCAGTCCCATTAAGGGTAAAGTGTGGGAGCAGTACTTC
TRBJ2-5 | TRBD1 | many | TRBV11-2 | CASSFDRGDQETQYF | TGTGCCAGCAGCTTTGACAGGGGGGACCAAGAGACCCAGTACTTC
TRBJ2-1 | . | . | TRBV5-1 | CASSPVGQILWDEQFF | TGCGCCAGCAGCCCAGTCGGACAGATACTCTGGGATGAGCAGTTCTTC
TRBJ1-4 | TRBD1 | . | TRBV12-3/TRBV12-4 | CASSTTGGNEKLFF | TGTGCCAGCAGTACGACAGGGGGTAATGAAAAACTGTTTTTT
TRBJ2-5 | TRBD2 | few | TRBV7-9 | CASSLDSGLQETQYF | TGTGCCAGCAGCTTAGATAGCGGGCTACAAGAGACCCAGTACTTC
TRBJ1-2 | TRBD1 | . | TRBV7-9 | CASSPAGTGGGGYTF | TGTGCCAGCAGCCCGGCCGGGACAGGAGGAGGAGGCTACACCTTC
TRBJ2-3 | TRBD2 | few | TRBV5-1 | CASSLEGVFNRRGSYTQYF | TGCGCCAGCAGCTTGGAGGGTGTTTTCAACCGGCGGGGGAGCTATACGCAGTATTTT
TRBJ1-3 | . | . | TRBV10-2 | CASNSITGNSGNTIYF | TGCGCCAGCAACTCCATAACAGGAAACTCTGGAAACACCATATATTTT
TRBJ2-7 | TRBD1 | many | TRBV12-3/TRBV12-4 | CASRRRQGDEQYF | TGTGCCAGCAGGCGTAGACAGGGCGACGAGCAGTACTTC
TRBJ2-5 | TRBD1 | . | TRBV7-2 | CASSVGQGALVETQYF | TGTGCCAGCAGCGTAGGGCAGGGGGCACTAGTGGAGACCCAGTACTTC
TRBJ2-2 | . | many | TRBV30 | CAWSGSNTGELFF | TGTGCCTGGAGTGGCAGCAACACCGGGGAGCTGTTTTTT
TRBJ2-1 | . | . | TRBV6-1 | CASRRAWDSYNEQFF | TGTGCCAGCCGGCGCGCATGGGACTCCTACAATGAGCAGTTCTTC
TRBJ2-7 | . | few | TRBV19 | CASSSRAYEQYF | TGTGCCAGTAGTTCCCGAGCCTACGAGCAGTACTTC
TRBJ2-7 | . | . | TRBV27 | CASSSPGVLAYEQYF | TGTGCCAGCAGTTCCCCCGGGGTGCTGGCCTACGAGCAGTACTTC
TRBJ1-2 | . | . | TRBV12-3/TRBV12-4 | CASSPEGKGYGYTF | TGTGCCAGCAGCCCCGAGGGAAAAGGCTATGGCTACACCTTC
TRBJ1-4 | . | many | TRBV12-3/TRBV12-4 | CASSLHGGNEKLFF | TGTGCCAGCAGTTTACATGGCGGAAATGAAAAACTGTTTTTT